A single sample gave rise to the 5 T cell receptor beta chains below, sequenced in a study of T cell repertoires in aging, cancer and after chemotherapy. TCR beta rearrangements were amplified from peripheral blood genomic DNA. Rearranged V-D-J TRB sequences were amplified with a mixed TRB-A/B primer pool. TCRdb re-analysed the multiplex PCR reads in MiXCR, keeping a single row per CDR3 protein. In the table there are fewer than 15,000 distinct CDR3 sequences, under 35% of which are singletons. Sequencing was done on a sample of blood. The receptors come from a human donor with a blood cancer.

This clonotype is labeled medium-sized. V gene TRBV19 combines with J gene TRBJ2-2; TRBD1 matches 9 bases. Per the germline V gene, CDR1 is LNHDA and CDR2 is SQIVND (reference sequence). The CDR3 is 15 residues long. Trimming took 4 bases from V and 5 from J; bases not matched to a gene: 5. CDR3 bases: TGTGCCAGTAGTAGGGGACAGGGCGTTACCGGGGAGCTGTTTTTT. Protein sequence: CASSRGQGVTGELFF. The full variable domain, in which reference TRBV19 and TRBJ2-2 provide the parts outside the CDR3, is DGGITQSPKYLFRKEGQNVTLSCEQNLNHDAMYWYRQDPGQGLRLIYYSQIVNDFQKGDIAEGYSVSREKKESFPLTVTSAQKNPTAFYLCASSRGQGVTGELFFGEGSRLTVL.

This clonotype was seen more than once but under ten times. The chain carries TRBV29-1 and TRBJ2-1; D possibly corresponds to TRBD1 (8 bases). V lost 7 bases and J lost 0, with 13 bases in between. In germline, CDR1 is SQVTM, CDR2 ANQGSEA. CDR3 length: 14 residues. DNA of the CDR3: TGCAGCGCAGGGGGCGGGAGCTCCTACAATGAGCAGTTCTTC. This encodes CSAGGGSSYNEQFF.

A few counts support this clonotype. The chain couples TRBV6-5 to TRBJ2-7; TRBD2 is a possible D gene (6 bases). Germline loops: CDR1 MNHEY, CDR2 SVGAGI. The length of the CDR3 is 15 residues. V was pared by 4 bases and J by 2 bases, with 15 bases between. CDR3 bases: TGTGCCAGCAGTTCGCCCGTGGAGGGGCCCTACGAGCAGTACTTC. It translates to CASSSPVEGPYEQYF.

Remarks on this clonotype: A much larger clone lies a single base off, so this may be a read error. The rearrangement joins TRBV5-6 to TRBJ2-3; D is possibly TRBD1 (6 bases). The CDR3 has 13 residues. V lost 3 bases to trimming and J lost 6 bases, with 11 bases between them. Germline CDR1 SGHDT, CDR2 YYEEEE. CDR3 nucleotide sequence: TGTGCCAGCAGCTGGGGGACAACCGATACGCAGTATTTT. Protein sequence: CASSWGTTDTQYF.

On this clonotype itself: A much larger clonotype is one base distant, so this may be a read error. The chain recombines TRBV27 with TRBJ1-1; unclear D gene. V dropped 6 bases and J dropped 10 bases, with 18 bases sitting between them. Germline V CDR1 and CDR2: MNHEY, SMNVEV (reference sequence). The length of the CDR3 is 13 residues. The CDR3 spells CASSLSDGVVAFF. The CDR3 coding sequence is TGTGCCAGCAGCCTCTCTGATGGGGTTGTAGCTTTCTTT.